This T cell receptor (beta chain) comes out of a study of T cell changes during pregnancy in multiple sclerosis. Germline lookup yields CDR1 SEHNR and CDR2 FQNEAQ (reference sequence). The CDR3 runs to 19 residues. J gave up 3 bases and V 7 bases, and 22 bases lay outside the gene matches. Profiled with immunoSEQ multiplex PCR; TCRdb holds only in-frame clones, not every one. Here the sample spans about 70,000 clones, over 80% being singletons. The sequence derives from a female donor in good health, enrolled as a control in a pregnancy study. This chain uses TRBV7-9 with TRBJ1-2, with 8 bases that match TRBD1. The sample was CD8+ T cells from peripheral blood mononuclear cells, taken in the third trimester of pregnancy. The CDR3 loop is CASIHEGRETGAEDYGYTF. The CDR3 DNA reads TGTGCCAGCATCCATGAGGGTAGAGAGACAGGGGCGGAAGACTATGGCTACACCTTC. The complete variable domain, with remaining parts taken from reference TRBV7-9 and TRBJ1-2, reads DTGVSQNPRHKITKRGQNVTFRCDPISEHNRLYWYRQTLGQGPEFLTYFQNEAQLEKSRLLSDRFSAERPKGSFSTLEIQRTEQGDSAMYLCASIHEGRETGAEDYGYTFGSGTRLTVV.